Following are 19 T cell receptor beta chains from one sample sequenced in a study of cytomegalovirus exposure and HLA in healthy donors. Primers included in the PCR were 60 Vbeta and 13 Jbeta primers. Profiled with immunoSEQ multiplex PCR; TCRdb holds only in-frame clones, not every one. The top ten hold 4.3% of the sample, which has 150,000 or so clones, less than 85% seen once. Input material: PBMCs. These receptors originate from a man between 18 and 35 years old in good health and CMV-seropositive.

This clone was seen just once. The CDR3 DNA reads TGTGCCAGCAGGTTAGCGGGGGGGCCGACAGATACGCAGTATTTT. Encoded protein: CASRLAGGPTDTQYF. The J gene is TRBJ2-3, the V gene TRBV25-1; 11 bases fit TRBD2. Germline V CDR1 and CDR2: MGHDK, SYGVNS. V lost 6 bases to trimming and J lost 3 bases; unmatched junction nucleotides: 5. CDR3 size: 15 residues.

The V and J genes are TRBV2 and TRBJ2-2; 7 bases map to TRBD1. Germline CDR1 and CDR2: SNHLY and FYNNEI. With 2 bases clipped from V and 7 bases from J, the junction kept 7 bases outside the gene matches. The CDR3 contains 15 residues. Here the CDR3 DNA reads TGTGCCAGCAGTGAAACAGGGGCGTTCGGCGGGGAGCTGTTTTTT. Translation gives CASSETGAFGGELFF.

With respect to this clone: The junction does not match germline at one end; this may be a read error. The rearrangement joins TRBV30 to TRBJ2-7, with 8 positions matching TRBD1. The CDR3 totals 13 residues. Germline CDR1 and CDR2: GTSNPN and SVGIG (reference sequence). The CDR3 DNA follows: TGTGCCGGGAGACAGGGGACGACCTACGAGCAGTACTTC. Translating gives CAGRQGTTYEQYF.

This clone was counted between two and nine times. The gene calls are TRBV27 and TRBJ2-3; D call uncertain. Germline CDR1 and CDR2: MNHEY and SMNVEV (reference sequence). V lost 2 bases to trimming and J lost 3 bases, with 6 bases between them. This CDR3 has 13 residues. The CDR3 region is CASSLIRTDTQYF. CDR3 bases: TGTGCCAGCAGTTTAATACGGACAGATACGCAGTATTTT.

The chain is built from TRBV6-6 and TRBJ2-1; TRBD2 agrees at 8 bases. CDR1 MNHNY and CDR2 SVGAGI come from the germline V gene (reference sequence). The CDR3 sequence is 16 residues long. V trimming: 5 bases; J trimming: 8 bases; junction bases outside the gene matches: 14. Here the CDR3 DNA reads TGTGCCAGCAGTCGCCAAACTAGCGGAGGCGTCGATGAGCAGTTCTTC. As protein: CASSRQTSGGVDEQFF.

V is TRBV5-4 and J is TRBJ1-2; perhaps TRBD1 as D (6 bases). CDR3 length: 13 amino acids. Germline V gene lookup returns CDR1 SGHNT and CDR2 YYREEE (reference sequence). With 4 bases removed from V and 1 base from J, the gap between germline ends came to 8 bases. CDR3: CASSPDSNYGYTF. As DNA, the CDR3 is TGTGCCAGCAGCCCGGACAGTAACTATGGCTACACCTTC. The full variable domain, rest sourced from reference TRBV5-4 and TRBJ1-2, is ETGVTQSPTHLIKTRGQQVTLRCSSQSGHNTVSWYQQALGQGPQFIFQYYREEENGRGNFPPRFSGLQFPNYSSELNVNALELDDSALYLCASSPDSNYGYTFGSGTRLTVV.

This CDR3 is CASSLIERGYNEQFF. The CDR3 DNA reads as TGTGCCAGCAGCTTAATCGAGCGGGGGTACAATGAGCAGTTCTTC. V and J are TRBV11-1 and TRBJ2-1; 8 nucleotides line up with TRBD2. CDR1 and CDR2 from the germline V gene are SGHAT and FQDESV (reference sequence). CDR3 length: 15 amino acids. Trimming took 2 bases from V and 4 from J; bases not matched to a gene: 4.

This chain joins TRBV7-9 and TRBJ2-3; TRBD2 aligns across 7 bases. From germline, CDR1 is SEHNR and CDR2 FQNEAQ (reference sequence). The V segment lost 1 base and the J segment 5 bases; nucleotides outside the gene matches: 3. The CDR3 is 14 amino acids. This CDR3 reads CASSLEGRGDTQYF. DNA for the CDR3: TGTGCCAGCAGCTTAGAAGGGAGGGGAGATACGCAGTATTTT.

The chain recombines TRBV6-5 with TRBJ2-2, with a weak D call TRBD1 (5 bases). V was shortened by 2 bases and J by 5 bases, with 9 bases between the two germline ends. CDR3 length: 14 amino acids. Per germline, CDR1 MNHEY and CDR2 SVGAGI. The CDR3 sequence: CASSYLRATGELFF. The CDR3 nucleotides read TGTGCCAGCAGTTACCTCAGGGCGACCGGGGAGCTGTTTTTT.

This chain links TRBV6-1 with TRBJ2-2; TRBD1 matches 7 bases. CDR1 MNHNS and CDR2 SASEGT come from the germline V gene. The CDR3 is 15 residues long. After removal of 7 bases from V and 1 base from J, the junction contained 6 bases not matched to a gene. CDR3: CASTLGTVNTGELFF. The DNA of the CDR3 is TGTGCCAGCACCTTGGGGACAGTGAACACCGGGGAGCTGTTTTTT.

The chain has TRBV30 and TRBJ2-6; the match to TRBD1 covers 9 bases. The germline V gene encodes CDR1 GTSNPN and CDR2 SVGIG (reference sequence). V shed 4 bases, J shed 2 bases, and the junction held 3 bases outside the gene matches. This CDR3 has 15 amino acids. The CDR3 sequence is CAWNRQGAGANVLTF. As DNA, the CDR3 is TGTGCCTGGAATCGACAGGGGGCTGGGGCCAACGTCCTGACTTTC.

The chain couples TRBV5-1 to TRBJ1-1; D is ambiguous. V lost 4 bases to trimming and J lost 3 bases, with 10 bases between them. The CDR3 extends over 13 amino acids. Per germline, CDR1 SGHRS and CDR2 YFSETQ. The CDR3 is CASSPEAHTEAFF. DNA of the CDR3: TGCGCCAGCAGCCCCGAAGCGCACACTGAAGCTTTCTTT.

The chain is built from TRBV5-1 and TRBJ2-1; 11 bases match TRBD2. Germline values: CDR1 SGHRS, CDR2 YFSETQ. This CDR3 is built from 15 residues. Losses at the gene ends were 1 base for V and 5 bases for J; bases not matched to a gene: 2. The CDR3 nucleotides are TGCGCCAGCAGCTTGATACTAGCGGGAGACAATGAGCAGTTCTTC. This codes for CASSLILAGDNEQFF.

The V gene is TRBV6-1, the J gene TRBJ2-2; D unclear. Trimming removed 3 bases from V and 2 bases from J, with 16 bases in between. Germline CDR1 is MNHNS and CDR2 is SASEGT. This CDR3 region has 17 residues. Here the CDR3 DNA reads TGTGCCAGCAGTGACCCTTCCAACGCAGGAAACACCGGGGAGCTGTTTTTT. Its translation is CASSDPSNAGNTGELFF.

The chain employs TRBV6-5 and TRBJ2-3; the match to TRBD1 covers 9 bases. This CDR3 has 15 amino acids. J lost 8 bases, V lost 2 bases, and 8 bases had no gene match. CDR1 MNHEY and CDR2 SVGAGI come from the germline V gene. The CDR3 loop is CASSYEGQGSGTQYF. The CDR3 region has the DNA TGTGCCAGCAGTTACGAGGGACAGGGTTCGGGTACGCAGTATTTT.

The chain employs TRBV28 and TRBJ1-2; unclear D gene. This CDR3 comprises 11 residues. Trimming pared 8 bases from V and 3 bases from J, leaving 7 bases between. Germline CDR1 is MDHEN and CDR2 is SYDVKM. CDR3 bases: TGTGCCAGCTTGGAGGACTATGGCTACACCTTC. This gives the protein CASLEDYGYTF.

V usage is TRBV11-3 and J usage is TRBJ2-2; 9 bases are a match to TRBD1. The V gene's germline CDR1 is SGHNT and CDR2 YENEEA. Unmatched junction bases numbered 8, after V lost 5 bases and J lost 7 bases. The CDR3 contains 15 residues. Here the CDR3 DNA reads TGTGCCAGCAGCACTCCCGACAGGGGGAACGGGGAGCTGTTTTTT. Protein sequence: CASSTPDRGNGELFF.

This rearrangement joins TRBV27 to TRBJ1-1, with a possible D match to TRBD1 (6 bases). Trimming cost V 3 bases and J 6 bases, with 17 bases left between them. The germline CDR1 and CDR2 sequences are MNHEY and SMNVEV (reference sequence). The CDR3 is made up of 15 amino acids. The CDR3 protein is CASSLTGRGVAEAFF. CDR3 DNA: TGTGCCAGCAGTTTGACAGGAAGGGGTGTTGCTGAAGCTTTCTTT.

This clone was found a few times. J is TRBJ1-2 and V is TRBV14, with D hard to call. Deletions cut 0 bases from V and 6 bases from J, with 23 bases between. CDR3 length: 18 residues. Per the germline V gene, CDR1 is SGHDN and CDR2 is FVKESK. The DNA of the CDR3 is TGTGCCAGCAGCCAAGATTTCCGTCGGAGCAGAGCAGTAGATGGCTACACCTTC. Protein: CASSQDFRRSRAVDGYTF.